This T cell receptor beta chain is drawn from a study of blood T cell repertoires in COVID-19. Overall study context: The United States, Italy and Spain provided the acute and convalescent COVID-19 samples. The cDNA or gDNA used as material had been derived from T cells, B-cell-depleted T cells, or PBMCs.

In the authors' workflow: It was from reference gene primer amplification that nucleated cell counts were estimated. Assay used: immunoSEQ multiplex PCR; TCRdb lists only in-frame clones, some missing. V and J calls and clone size are given by that table; D and trimming were obtained from the DNA. The sample lists 250,000 to 350,000 clones; approximately 90% were seen once. The CDR3 covers 14 residues. Germline values: CDR1 SGHNT, CDR2 YYREEE (reference sequence). Trimming took off 3 bases at V and 3 bases at J, with 12 bases between the two ends. Sequenced sample: peripheral blood. The receptor's source is a young man with acute or convalescent COVID-19. The V and J genes are TRBV5-4 and TRBJ1-1; maybe TRBD1 (5 bases). The CDR3 DNA reads as TGTGCCAGCAGCTCACCGGGGGGAGACACTGAAGCTTTCTTT. As protein: CASSSPGGDTEAFF.